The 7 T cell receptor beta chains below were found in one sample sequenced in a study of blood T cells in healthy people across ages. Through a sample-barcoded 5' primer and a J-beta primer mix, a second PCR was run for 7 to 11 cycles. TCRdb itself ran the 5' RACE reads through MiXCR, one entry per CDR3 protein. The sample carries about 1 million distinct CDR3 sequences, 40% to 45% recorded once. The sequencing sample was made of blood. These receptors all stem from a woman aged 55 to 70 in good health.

In DNA form, the CDR3 reads TGTGCCAGCGTCTTGACTAGCAGGTACAATGAGCAGTTCTTC. Translation: CASVLTSRYNEQFF. V usage is TRBV2 and J usage is TRBJ2-1, with 7 nucleotides matching TRBD2. Germline CDR1 is SNHLY and CDR2 is FYNNEI. Trimming removed 8 bases from V and 4 bases from J; junction bases left unmatched: 8. CDR3 size: 14 residues. The variable domain in full, with the rest retrieved from reference TRBV2 and TRBJ2-1, is EPEVTQTPSHQVTQMGQEVILRCVPISNHLYFYWYRQILGQKVEFLVSFYNNEISEKSEIFDDQFSVERPDGSNFTLKIRSTKLEDSAMYFCASVLTSRYNEQFFGPGTRLTVL.

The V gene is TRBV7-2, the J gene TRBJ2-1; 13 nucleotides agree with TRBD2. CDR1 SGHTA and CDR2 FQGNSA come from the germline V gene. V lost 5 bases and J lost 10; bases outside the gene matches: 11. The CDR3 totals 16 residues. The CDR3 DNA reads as TGTGCCAGCAGCCCCAGACTAGCGGGAGGACTGGGAGAGCAGTTCTTC. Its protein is CASSPRLAGGLGEQFF.

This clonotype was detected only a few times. The CDR3 DNA follows: TGTGCCAGCAGCTTTAAGCGGACAGGGGATACGCAGTATTTT. Protein sequence: CASSFKRTGDTQYF. The V call is TRBV7-6, the J call TRBJ2-3; 8 bases fit TRBD1. Trimming cost V 3 bases and J 6 bases; bases outside gene matches: 5. The CDR3 is 14 amino acids. CDR1 and CDR2 from the germline V gene are SGHVS and FNYEAQ.

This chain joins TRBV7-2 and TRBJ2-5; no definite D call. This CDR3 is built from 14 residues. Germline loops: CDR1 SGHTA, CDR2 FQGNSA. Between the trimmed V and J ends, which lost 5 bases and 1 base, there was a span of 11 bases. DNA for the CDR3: TGTGCCAGCAGCAGGGCCGGCCCCCAAGAGACCCAGTACTTC. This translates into CASSRAGPQETQYF.

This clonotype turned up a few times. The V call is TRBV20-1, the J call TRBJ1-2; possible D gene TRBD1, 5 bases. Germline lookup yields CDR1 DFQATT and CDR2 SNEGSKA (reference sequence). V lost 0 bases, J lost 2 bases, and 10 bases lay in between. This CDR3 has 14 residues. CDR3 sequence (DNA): TGCAGTGCTAGAGATCCAGGGAAAAACTATGGCTACACCTTC. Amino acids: CSARDPGKNYGYTF.

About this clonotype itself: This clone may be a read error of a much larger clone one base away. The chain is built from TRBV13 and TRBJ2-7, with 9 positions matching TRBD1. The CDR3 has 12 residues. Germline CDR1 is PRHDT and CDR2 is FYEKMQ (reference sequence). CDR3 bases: TGTGCCAGCAGTTTGGACAGGGGCGAGCAGCACTTC. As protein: CASSLDRGEQHF.

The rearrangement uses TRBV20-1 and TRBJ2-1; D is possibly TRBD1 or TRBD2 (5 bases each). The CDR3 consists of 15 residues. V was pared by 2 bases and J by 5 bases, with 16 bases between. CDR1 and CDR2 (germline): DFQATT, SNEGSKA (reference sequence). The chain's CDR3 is CSARSIPGGDNEQFF. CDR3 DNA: TGCAGTGCTAGAAGTATTCCTGGGGGAGACAATGAGCAGTTCTTC.